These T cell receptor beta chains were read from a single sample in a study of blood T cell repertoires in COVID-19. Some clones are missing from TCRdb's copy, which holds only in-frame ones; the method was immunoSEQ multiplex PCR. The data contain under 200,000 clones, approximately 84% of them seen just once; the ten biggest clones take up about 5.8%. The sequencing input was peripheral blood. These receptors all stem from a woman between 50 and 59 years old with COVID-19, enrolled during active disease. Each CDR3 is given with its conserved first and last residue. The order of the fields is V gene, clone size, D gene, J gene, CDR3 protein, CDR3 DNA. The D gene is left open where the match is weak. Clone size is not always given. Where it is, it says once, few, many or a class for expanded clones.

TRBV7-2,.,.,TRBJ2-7,CASSLARYEQYF,TGTGCCAGCAGCTTAGCGAGGTACGAGCAGTACTTC
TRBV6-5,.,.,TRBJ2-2,CASSYSNRNSGELFF,TGTGCCAGCAGTTACTCGAACAGGAACTCCGGGGAGCTGTTTTTT
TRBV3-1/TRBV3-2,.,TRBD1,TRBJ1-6,CASSPTPTGNSPLHF,TGTGCCAGCAGCCCCACACCGACAGGGAATTCACCCCTCCACTTT
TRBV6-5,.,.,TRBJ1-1,CASSYSGNEAFF,TGTGCCAGCAGTTACTCCGGTAATGAAGCTTTCTTT
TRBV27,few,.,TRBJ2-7,CASSPLGTVGIPYEQYF,TGTGCCAGCAGCCCACTCGGGACTGTTGGCATACCCTACGAGCAGTACTTC
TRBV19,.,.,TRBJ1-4,CASSMGRGLEKLFF,TGTGCCAGTAGTATGGGCCGAGGGCTCGAAAAACTGTTTTTT
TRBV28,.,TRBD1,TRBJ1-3,CASRAGQGDGNTIYF,TGTGCCAGCAGGGCCGGACAGGGGGATGGAAACACCATATATTTT
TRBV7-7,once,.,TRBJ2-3,CASSIGTQPTDTQYF,TGTGCTAGCAGCATCGGGACTCAACCCACAGATACGCAGTATTTT
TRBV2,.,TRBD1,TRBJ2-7,CASRGGQGTYEQYF,TGTGCCAGCAGGGGGGGACAGGGGACCTACGAGCAGTACTTC
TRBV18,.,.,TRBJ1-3,CASSPPQGFSGNTIYF,TGTGCCAGCTCACCACCCCAGGGATTCTCTGGAAACACCATATATTTT
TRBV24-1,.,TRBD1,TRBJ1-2,CATSDLPPQGGGYTF,TGTGCCACCAGTGATTTGCCACCACAGGGGGGGGGCTACACCTTC
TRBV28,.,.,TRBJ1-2,CASSFGGVYGYTF,TGTGCCAGCAGTTTTGGGGGGGTCTATGGCTACACCTTC
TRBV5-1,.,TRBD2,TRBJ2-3,CASRGTSLTDTQYF,TGCGCCAGCAGGGGGACTAGCCTCACAGATACGCAGTATTTT
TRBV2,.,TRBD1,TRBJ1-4,CASSPTGGNEKLFF,TGTGCCAGCAGCCCGACAGGGGGAAATGAAAAACTGTTTTTT
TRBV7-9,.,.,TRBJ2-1,CASSLFDEQFF,TGTGCCAGCAGCTTATTCGATGAGCAGTTCTTC
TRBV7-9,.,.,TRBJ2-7,CASSLVRAYEQYF,TGTGCCAGCAGCTTAGTCAGGGCCTACGAGCAGTACTTC
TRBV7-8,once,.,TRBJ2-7,CASSYGIDRERDEQYF,TGTGCCAGCAGTTACGGCATTGACAGGGAGCGGGACGAGCAGTACTTC
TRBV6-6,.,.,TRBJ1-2,CASSYSTIYGYTF,TGTGCCAGCAGTTACTCGACTATTTATGGCTACACCTTC
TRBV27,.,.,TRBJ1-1,CASSLTGNTEAFF,TGTGCCAGCAGCCTAACAGGGAACACTGAAGCTTTCTTT
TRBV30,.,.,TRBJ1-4,CAWKEEKLFF,TGTGCCTGGAAGGAGGAAAAACTGTTTTTT
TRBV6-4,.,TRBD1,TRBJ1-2,CASRTSTGGEYGYTF,TGTGCCAGCAGGACTAGTACAGGGGGCGAATATGGCTACACCTTC
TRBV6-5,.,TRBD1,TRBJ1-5,CASRQGQGDQPQHF,TGTGCCAGCAGGCAAGGACAGGGCGATCAGCCCCAGCATTTT
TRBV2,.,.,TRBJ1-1,CASSPRGLPSGEAFF,TGTGCCAGCAGTCCCAGGGGTCTCCCCTCGGGTGAAGCTTTCTTT
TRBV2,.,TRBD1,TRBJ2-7,CASLPGQGGTYEQYF,TGTGCCTCTCTCCCGGGACAGGGAGGGACCTACGAGCAGTACTTC
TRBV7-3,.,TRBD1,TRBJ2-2,CASSWTGTNTGELFF,TGTGCCAGCAGCTGGACAGGGACGAACACCGGGGAGCTGTTTTTT
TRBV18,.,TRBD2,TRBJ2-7,CASSVTTSGGLIYEQYF,TGTGCCAGCTCTGTAACGACTAGCGGGGGCCTTATTTACGAGCAGTACTTC
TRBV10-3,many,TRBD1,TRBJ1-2,CAISSLRQGNYGYTF,TGTGCCATCAGTTCACTCAGACAGGGGAACTATGGCTACACCTTC
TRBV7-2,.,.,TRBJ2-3,CASSLFRGPTDTQYF,TGTGCCAGCAGCTTATTCAGGGGCCCCACAGATACGCAGTATTTT
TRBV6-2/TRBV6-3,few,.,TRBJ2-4,CASSYSAAKNIQYF,TGTGCCAGCAGTTATTCCGCGGCCAAAAACATTCAGTACTTC
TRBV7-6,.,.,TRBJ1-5,CASSLAGLSGGNQPQHF,TGTGCCAGCAGCTTAGCGGGGCTCTCGGGGGGCAATCAGCCCCAGCATTTT
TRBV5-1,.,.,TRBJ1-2,CASSLGGVGYYGYTF,TGCGCCAGCAGCTTAGGAGGGGTTGGCTACTATGGCTACACCTTC
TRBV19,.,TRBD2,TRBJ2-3,CATHGTSGVDTQYF,TGTGCCACCCATGGGACTAGCGGGGTAGATACGCAGTATTTT
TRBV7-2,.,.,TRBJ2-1,CASSLVAYNEQFF,TGTGCCAGCAGCTTAGTAGCCTACAATGAGCAGTTCTTC
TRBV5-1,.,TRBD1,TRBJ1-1,CASSIGQGMKTEAFF,TGCGCCAGCAGCATAGGACAGGGGATGAAGACTGAAGCTTTCTTT
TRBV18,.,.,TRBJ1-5,CASSAAGGGQPQHF,TGTGCCAGCTCAGCCGCGGGGGGGGGTCAGCCCCAGCATTTT
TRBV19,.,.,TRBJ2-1,CASSILPSSVNEQFF,TGTGCCAGTAGTATCCTACCCTCTAGCGTAAATGAGCAGTTCTTC
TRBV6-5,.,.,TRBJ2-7,CASGRGQSSYEQYF,TGTGCCAGCGGGCGGGGACAGAGCTCCTACGAGCAGTACTTC